This section outlines one TCR beta chain sequence together with its context. Antigen specificity is unknown. The sample comes from a study of cytomegalovirus exposure and HLA in healthy donors. Trimming removed 5 bases from V and 8 bases from J; junction bases left unmatched: 10. The CDR3 runs to 14 residues. Germline V gene lookup returns CDR1 MDHEN and CDR2 SYDVKM. The method was immunoSEQ multiplex PCR; TCRdb's version includes in-frame clones alone and lacks a portion of them. Of roughly 110,000 clones in the sample, 88% were seen once. Study findings and constraints: Cytomegalovirus status was reportedly diagnosed by the classifier with high specificity and sensitivity. A few of the chains that were CMV-associated were confirmed in vitro to be specific for CMV antigens.

The donors formed part of the roughly 120-subject validation cohort, distinct from the approximately 670-subject first cohort. The receptor comes from a woman aged 18-29 years in good health and CMV-seropositive. The sample was PBMCs. This chain links TRBV28 with TRBJ1-2; 8 positions match TRBD1. The CDR3: CASSQAQGAKGYTF. The CDR3 DNA follows: TGTGCCAGCAGTCAAGCCCAGGGGGCTAAAGGCTACACCTTC.